The 9 T cell receptor beta chains below were found in one sample sequenced in a study of cytomegalovirus exposure and HLA in healthy donors. A multiplex PCR was run with 60 Vbeta primers and 13 Jbeta primers. TCRdb's copy holds only in-frame clones and misses some; the assay was immunoSEQ multiplex PCR. This sample carries about 120,000 clones, more than 65% of them seen once, and the ten largest clones take around 5.9%. The sample comprised PBMCs. These receptors all stem from a man aged 25 to 40 in good health and CMV-seropositive.

The rearrangement joins TRBV5-1 to TRBJ1-1; 8 nucleotides match TRBD1. The V gene's germline CDR1 is SGHRS and CDR2 YFSETQ. The CDR3 loop spans 15 amino acids. Trimming took 5 bases from V and 2 from J; bases not matched to a gene: 8. The CDR3 DNA sequence: TGCGCCAGCAGTCTCTCTCAGGGGGCCAACACTGAAGCTTTCTTT. It yields the protein CASSLSQGANTEAFF.

This clone was counted between two and nine times. The V call is TRBV19, the J call TRBJ1-1, with TRBD1 matching over 8 bases. Germline V lookup: CDR1 LNHDA, CDR2 SQIVND (reference sequence). This CDR3 has 14 residues. V lost 9 bases and J lost 3; bases outside the gene matches: 9. The CDR3 sequence is CASRPGGAYTEAFF. The CDR3 nucleotides read TGTGCCAGCCGTCCAGGGGGCGCGTACACTGAAGCTTTCTTT.

A few counts support this clone. The chain has TRBV19 and TRBJ1-1, with no clear D. The CDR3 is 12 residues long. Trimming removed 3 bases at V and 9 bases at J, with 11 bases between. The germline V gene has CDR1 LNHDA and CDR2 SQIVND (reference sequence). CDR3 sequence (DNA): TGTGCCAGTAGTATGGATGGAGGACAAGCTTTCTTT. Translating gives CASSMDGGQAFF.

The chain carries TRBV2 and TRBJ2-1, with 9 bases fitting TRBD1. Germline CDR1 SNHLY, CDR2 FYNNEI. The CDR3 sequence is 12 residues long. The V gene end was trimmed by 7 bases and the J gene end by 6 bases; junction bases not matched to a gene: 1. CDR3 sequence: CASTGQGNEQFF. CDR3 DNA sequence: TGTGCCAGCACGGGACAGGGCAATGAGCAGTTCTTC.

The V call is TRBV15, the J call TRBJ2-7, with TRBD1 as a possible D gene (5 bases). The CDR3 is made up of 15 amino acids. Germline V gene sequence: CDR1 LNHNV, CDR2 YYDKDF (reference sequence). Trimming left V 0 bases short and J 3 bases short, with 12 bases between. CDR3 protein: CATSRDSSRVYEQYF. In DNA, the CDR3 is TGTGCCACCAGCAGAGATAGTAGCAGGGTCTACGAGCAGTACTTC.

The CDR3 loop is CASSPHGGVTDTQYF. The DNA for the CDR3 is TGTGCCAGCAGCCCTCACGGGGGGGTGACAGATACGCAGTATTTT. V usage is TRBV7-3 and J usage is TRBJ2-3, with TRBD2 identical over 8 bases. This CDR3 has 15 amino acids. Germline CDR1 is SGHTA and CDR2 is FQGTGA. V shed 5 bases, J shed 3 bases, and the junction held 7 bases outside the gene matches.

The chain couples TRBV19 to TRBJ1-2, with TRBD1 matching over 8 bases. This CDR3 region has 17 residues. The V segment lost 6 bases and the J segment 8 bases; nucleotides outside the gene matches: 20. CDR1 is LNHDA and CDR2 is SQIVND in the germline V gene (reference sequence). The CDR3 loop reads CASRMGPFGQGSRGYTF. The CDR3, as DNA: TGTGCCAGTAGGATGGGACCATTTGGACAGGGAAGTCGAGGCTACACCTTC. The whole variable domain, remainder taken from reference TRBV19 and TRBJ1-2, is DGGITQSPKYLFRKEGQNVTLSCEQNLNHDAMYWYRQDPGQGLRLIYYSQIVNDFQKGDIAEGYSVSREKKESFPLTVTSAQKNPTAFYLCASRMGPFGQGSRGYTFGSGTRLTVV.

The chain carries TRBV19 and TRBJ1-5; no clear D gene. CDR3 length: 16 residues. Germline V lookup: CDR1 LNHDA, CDR2 SQIVND (reference sequence). V lost 7 bases to trimming and J lost 1 base, with 17 bases between them. CDR3 in DNA: TGTGCCAGTATTTTAGGTCGGGGTATGAGCAATCAGCCCCAGCATTTT. This encodes CASILGRGMSNQPQHF.

The chain uses TRBV30 and TRBJ2-1; TRBD2 is a possible D gene (6 bases). This CDR3 contains 12 residues. V was pared by 3 bases and J by 7 bases, with 10 bases between. The germline gives CDR1 GTSNPN, CDR2 SVGIG (reference sequence). CDR3 sequence reads: CAWSSGRNEQFF. In DNA form, the CDR3 reads TGTGCCTGGAGCTCAGGGAGGAATGAGCAGTTCTTC.